This TCR beta chain is from a study of T cell responses to AZD1222 COVID-19 vaccine. Trimming cost V 9 bases and J 0 bases, with 9 bases left between them. CDR1 is SGHKS and CDR2 is YYEKEE in the germline V gene (reference sequence). The CDR3 extends over 13 amino acids. TCRdb's table, derived via immunoSEQ multiplex PCR, lists solely in-frame clones and lacks some. The repertoire holds tens of thousands of clones, with 87% as singletons. The source was peripheral blood, collected 28 days after the second AZD1222 dose. This chain joins TRBV5-5 and TRBJ2-2; D not resolved. The clonotype comes from an adult who received the AZD1222 COVID-19 vaccine. The CDR3 coding sequence is TGTGCCATCCTCCTCACGAACACCGGGGAGCTGTTTTTT. This encodes CAILLTNTGELFF.